What follows are 8 T cell receptor beta chains derived from one specimen sequenced in a study of blood T cell repertoires in COVID-19. Clones were read by immunoSEQ multiplex PCR, and TCRdb kept only the in-frame ones, dropping some. This table holds approximately 280,000 clones, 88% found once. The sample was peripheral blood. The receptors were sampled from a man younger than 35 with active or convalescent COVID-19.

This chain uses TRBV6-5 with TRBJ1-2; 9 nucleotides agree with TRBD1. After removal of 6 bases from V and 4 bases from J, the junction contained 6 bases not matched to a gene. The CDR3 is 14 residues long. Germline V CDR1 and CDR2: MNHEY, SVGAGI. The CDR3 region is CASSGPGQGYGYTF. CDR3 nucleotides: TGTGCCAGCAGCGGACCGGGACAGGGCTATGGCTACACCTTC.

The V gene is TRBV5-8, the J gene TRBJ1-3, with a weak D call TRBD1 (6 bases). Deletions cut 1 base from V and 0 bases from J, with 20 bases between. This CDR3 has 19 amino acids. Per the germline V gene, CDR1 is SGHTS and CDR2 is YDEGEE. DNA for the CDR3: TGTGCCAGCAGCTTGTACGTTCGTGGCAGGGACAACTCTGGAAACACCATATATTTT. Translation: CASSLYVRGRDNSGNTIYF.

This clone was seen a single time. The chain has TRBV25-1 and TRBJ1-1, with 12 bases identical to TRBD1. Per germline, CDR1 MGHDK and CDR2 SYGVNS. After removal of 3 bases from V and 4 bases from J, the junction contained 3 bases not matched to a gene. The CDR3 runs 15 residues. In DNA, the CDR3 is TGTGCCAGCAGTGATCCGGGACAGGGGGCCACTGAAGCTTTCTTT. Translation gives CASSDPGQGATEAFF.

CDR3 DNA sequence: TGTGCCAGCGGCGGACAGCCGAACTATGGCTACACCTTC. This codes for CASGGQPNYGYTF. The J gene is TRBJ1-2, the V gene TRBV12-3 or TRBV12-4; the D gene is possibly TRBD1 (6 bases). The CDR3 contains 13 residues. The V end was cut by 8 bases, the J end by 2 bases, with 12 bases between.

Note on this clone: The junction and the germline gene differ at one end; a read error may be behind it. This chain's CDR3 is CASSLNEGDGIF. CDR3 nucleotide sequence: TGTGCCAGCAGCTTAAATGAGGGGGATGGGATCTTT. This chain links TRBV7-9 with TRBJ1-1; tentative D call: TRBD1 (6 bases). CDR3 length: 12 residues. CDR1 and CDR2 from the germline V gene are SEHNR and FQNEAQ (reference sequence).

V gene TRBV4-1 combines with J gene TRBJ1-1, with D unresolved. The length of the CDR3 is 18 residues. Germline CDR1 MGHRA, CDR2 YSYEKL. The ends were cut back, 1 base at V and 0 bases at J, with 18 bases in the middle. In nucleotides, the CDR3 is TGCGCCAGCAGCCAAGCGGGGAGAGTGAGGAAACTGAACACTGAAGCTTTCTTT. Protein: CASSQAGRVRKLNTEAFF.

The chain uses TRBV10-1 and TRBJ1-5; possibly TRBD1 for D (5 bases). Trimming stripped 6 bases from V and 6 bases from J, with 15 bases between. In germline, CDR1 is WNHNN, CDR2 SYGVQD (reference sequence). The CDR3 loop spans 14 amino acids. In DNA form, the CDR3 reads TGCGCCAGCAGATTCGGAGGGGTTAGTCAGCCCCAGCATTTT. Amino acids: CASRFGGVSQPQHF.

The rearrangement uses TRBV25-1 and TRBJ2-2; possible D gene TRBD1, 6 bases. Germline V gene lookup returns CDR1 MGHDK and CDR2 SYGVNS. The V end was cut by 3 bases, the J end by 5 bases, with 10 bases between. CDR3 length: 14 amino acids. CDR3 loop: CASSDVTGTGELFF. CDR3 in DNA: TGTGCCAGCAGTGATGTTACAGGGACCGGGGAGCTGTTTTTT.